Presented here are 5 T cell receptor beta chains from one specimen sequenced in a study of blood T cell repertoires in COVID-19. Sequenced by immunoSEQ multiplex PCR; TCRdb stores in-frame clones only, minus some. Among roughly 400,000 clones, about 86% were seen once, and the ten largest hold roughly 9.4%. Source material: PBMCs or T cells enriched from blood (not recorded which). These receptor sequences come from a woman aged 50 to 60 who had recovered from COVID-19.

This chain links TRBV27 with TRBJ2-7; weak D call: TRBD1 (6 bases). The germline V gene encodes CDR1 MNHEY and CDR2 SMNVEV (reference sequence). The CDR3 runs to 12 residues. V was trimmed by 3 bases and J by 7 bases, leaving 10 bases between them. The CDR3: CASSFTGLEQYF. The DNA for the CDR3 is TGTGCCAGCAGTTTCACAGGGTTAGAGCAGTACTTC.

Turning to this clone: One junction end disagrees with the germline gene, perhaps due to a read error. This sequence joins TRBV6-1 and TRBJ1-5, with D possibly matching TRBD1 (6 bases). Germline V lookup: CDR1 MNHNS, CDR2 SASEGT. This CDR3 comprises 17 residues. The CDR3 loop is CASREGYRTDLNQPQHF. CDR3 bases: TGTGCCAGCAGGGAAGGATATAGGACAGACCTCAATCAGCCCCAGCATTTT.

The rearrangement links TRBV3-1 (or the pseudogene TRBV3-2) to TRBJ1-5, with 8 nucleotides matching TRBD1. The V segment lost 4 bases and the J segment 7 bases; nucleotides outside the gene matches: 3. Germline CDR1 LGHDT, CDR2 YNNKEL (reference sequence). The CDR3 length is 13 residues. The DNA of the CDR3 is TGTGCCAGCAGCCGACAGGGGAGCCAGCCCCAGCATTTT. Its protein is CASSRQGSQPQHF.

V is TRBV6-6 and J is TRBJ2-1; weak D call: TRBD1 (6 bases). The ends were cut back, 5 bases at V and 3 bases at J, with 11 bases in the middle. Germline loops: CDR1 MNHNY, CDR2 SVGAGI (reference sequence). The CDR3 is 14 residues long. The CDR3 protein is CASSKGQSYNEQFF. The CDR3, as DNA: TGTGCCAGCAGTAAAGGACAGAGCTACAATGAGCAGTTCTTC.

This clone was seen just once. The rearrangement uses TRBV5-6 and TRBJ2-3, with D possibly matching TRBD2 (5 bases). The V gene's germline CDR1 is SGHDT and CDR2 YYEEEE. Trimming removed 7 bases at V and 0 bases at J, with 15 bases between. CDR3 length: 15 amino acids. DNA of the CDR3: TGTGCCAGCGTAATCATGGGCGGGAGCACAGATACGCAGTATTTT. This sequence encodes CASVIMGGSTDTQYF.